The source of this T cell receptor (beta chain) is a study of spatial heterogeneity in lung cancer. Study at large: Consistently, beta-chain sequences turned up in larger numbers than alpha-chain sequences did.

As for time point: blood at routine non-recurrence follow-up after resection. CDR3 length equals 14 residues. With 6 bases clipped from V and 6 bases from J, the junction kept 2 bases outside the gene matches. The presence of a unique molecular identifier marked each TCR cDNA molecule. Using its own MiXCR run on the 5' RACE reads, TCRdb lists one record per CDR3 protein. The table shows tens of thousands of distinct CDR3 sequences, with about 11% occurring only once. This clonotype was observed at least ten times. The chain joins TRBV12-3 or TRBV12-4 to TRBJ2-2; 12 bases match TRBD1. This sequence originates from a male donor with early-stage non-small cell lung cancer. The material sequenced was PBMCs, taken at follow-up. In DNA form, the CDR3 reads TGTGCCAGCAGAGGGACAGGGGGCTCCGGGGAGCTGTTTTTT. It encodes CASRGTGGSGELFF.